This TCR beta chain was retrieved from a study of blood T cell repertoires in COVID-19. Overall study context: Samples taken during acute and convalescent COVID-19 were collected in the United States, Italy and Spain. T cells, B-cell-depleted T cells, or PBMCs supplied cDNA or gDNA.

In the original processing: Nucleated cell counts were estimated from reference gene primer amplification. Libraries were prepared by immunoSEQ multiplex PCR; TCRdb keeps only in-frame clonotypes and omits some of them. From that table come the V and J calls and clone size; the DNA was used to work out D and trimming. The sample includes about 40,000 clones, 80% to 90% of them seen just once. Germline trimming cut 3 bases from V and 2 bases from J; bases unmatched to any gene: 3. This CDR3 spans 14 amino acids. CDR1 MDHEN and CDR2 SYDVKM come from the germline V gene. The origin of this receptor is a man between 65 and 85 years old with active COVID-19. The sample taken for sequencing was peripheral blood. The chain combines TRBV28 with TRBJ1-2; 7 bases are a match to TRBD1. The CDR3 spells CASSFQGENYGYTF. Here the CDR3 DNA reads TGTGCCAGCAGTTTTCAGGGGGAAAACTATGGCTACACCTTC.